These T cell receptor beta chains were read from a single sample in a study of blood T cell repertoires in COVID-19. TCRdb keeps only in-frame clones here, not all; method: immunoSEQ multiplex PCR. The sample records 300,000 to 350,000 clones, 85% to 90% being singletons. Sequencing was carried out using peripheral blood. The receptors were gathered from a woman aged 25 to 39 with COVID-19, enrolled during active disease. Each CDR3 is given with its conserved first and last residue. A D gene is named only where the DNA matches it firmly. Only some rows state a clone size, as once, few, many or a class for expanded clones.

CDR3nt: TGTGCCAGCAGTCCAGGACAGGGATATCAGCCCCAACATTTT
CDR3aa: CASSPGQGYQPQHF
v_gene: TRBV27
j_gene: TRBJ1-5
d_gene: TRBD1
abundance: NA

CDR3nt: TGTGCCAGCAGCCAAGAGGTACTGTTTGATCAGCCCCAGCATTTT
CDR3aa: CASSQEVLFDQPQHF
v_gene: TRBV7-2
j_gene: TRBJ1-5
d_gene: NA
abundance: NA

CDR3nt: TGTGCCAGCAGTGCCGGGACAGGGGGAGGAGAGACCCAGTACTTC
CDR3aa: CASSAGTGGGETQYF
v_gene: TRBV2
j_gene: TRBJ2-5
d_gene: TRBD1
abundance: NA

CDR3nt: TGTGCCAGCAGCCTAGGGAGCGAAAAACTGTTTTTT
CDR3aa: CASSLGSEKLFF
v_gene: TRBV14
j_gene: TRBJ1-4
d_gene: NA
abundance: NA

CDR3nt: TGTGCCAGCATCACGGACAGGACGATAGATACGCAGTATTTT
CDR3aa: CASITDRTIDTQYF
v_gene: TRBV7-9
j_gene: TRBJ2-3
d_gene: TRBD1
abundance: NA

CDR3nt: TGCGCCAGCAGCTTGGATGCCCAGGGAGGCTACACCTTC
CDR3aa: CASSLDAQGGYTF
v_gene: TRBV5-1
j_gene: TRBJ1-2
d_gene: NA
abundance: NA

CDR3nt: TGTGCCAGCAGTCCTCGGACAGGTCTGAGGGAGCAGTACTTC
CDR3aa: CASSPRTGLREQYF
v_gene: TRBV28
j_gene: TRBJ2-7
d_gene: TRBD1
abundance: NA

CDR3nt: TGTGCCATCAGTGAGACCCCTTCGGGCAATGAGCAGTTCTTC
CDR3aa: CAISETPSGNEQFF
v_gene: TRBV10-3
j_gene: TRBJ2-1
d_gene: NA
abundance: few

CDR3nt: TGTGCCAGCAGTTCCGGGCTAGCGGGATACGGTGAGCAGTTCTTC
CDR3aa: CASSSGLAGYGEQFF
v_gene: TRBV6-2/TRBV6-3
j_gene: TRBJ2-1
d_gene: TRBD2
abundance: few

CDR3nt: TGTGCCAGTAGTGGGACTAGCGGCAACACAGATACGCAGTATTTT
CDR3aa: CASSGTSGNTDTQYF
v_gene: TRBV19
j_gene: TRBJ2-3
d_gene: TRBD2
abundance: NA

CDR3nt: TGTGCCAGCAGCCAAGTGAAGACTAGCGAACTCCAAGAGACCCAGTACTTC
CDR3aa: CASSQVKTSELQETQYF
v_gene: TRBV14
j_gene: TRBJ2-5
d_gene: TRBD2
abundance: NA

CDR3nt: TGTGCCAGCAGCTTAGTCCCCCGCTCTAGCGGGAGGACGAATGAGCAGTTCTTC
CDR3aa: CASSLVPRSSGRTNEQFF
v_gene: TRBV7-6
j_gene: TRBJ2-1
d_gene: TRBD2
abundance: NA

CDR3nt: TGTGCCAGCGGGGAACGGACCGAGGGTGGTGAAAAACTGTTTTTT
CDR3aa: CASGERTEGGEKLFF
v_gene: TRBV7-9
j_gene: TRBJ1-4
d_gene: NA
abundance: NA

CDR3nt: TGTGCCAGCGGGGACAGTCTGGCCTACGAGCAGTACTTC
CDR3aa: CASGDSLAYEQYF
v_gene: TRBV2
j_gene: TRBJ2-7
d_gene: TRBD1
abundance: few

CDR3nt: TGTGCCAGCAGCCCCCCGAATAGGGAGCGGGAGTTCTACAATGAGCAGTTCTTC
CDR3aa: CASSPPNREREFYNEQFF
v_gene: TRBV7-9
j_gene: TRBJ2-1
d_gene: TRBD2
abundance: NA

CDR3nt: TGTGCCAGTAGGCCATCAGGGGGCTATCAGCCCCAGCATTTT
CDR3aa: CASRPSGGYQPQHF
v_gene: TRBV19
j_gene: TRBJ1-5
d_gene: TRBD1
abundance: NA

CDR3nt: TGTGCCAGCAGTGCAACTAGCGGGAGGGCGTCCTACGAGCAGTACTTC
CDR3aa: CASSATSGRASYEQYF
v_gene: TRBV6-1
j_gene: TRBJ2-7
d_gene: TRBD2
abundance: NA

CDR3nt: TGCGCCAGCAGCTCCGGAGGACTAGCGGGAGAGAGTTCCTACGAGCAGTACTTC
CDR3aa: CASSSGGLAGESSYEQYF
v_gene: TRBV5-1
j_gene: TRBJ2-7
d_gene: TRBD2
abundance: NA

CDR3nt: TGCGCCAGCAGCTTGTTTCCAGCGGGAGGCGGCAATGAGCAGTTCTTC
CDR3aa: CASSLFPAGGGNEQFF
v_gene: TRBV5-1
j_gene: TRBJ2-1
d_gene: TRBD2
abundance: NA

CDR3nt: TGTGCCAGCACCTCCGGGGTATCTAGCACAGATACGCAGTATTTT
CDR3aa: CASTSGVSSTDTQYF
v_gene: TRBV5-4
j_gene: TRBJ2-3
d_gene: NA
abundance: NA

CDR3nt: TGTGCCAGCAGCGTAGCTGGGGGACAGAACCTAGATACGCAGTATTTT
CDR3aa: CASSVAGGQNLDTQYF
v_gene: TRBV9
j_gene: TRBJ2-3
d_gene: TRBD1
abundance: NA

CDR3nt: TGTGCCAGCAGCGTAACCGGGACACTTTACAATGAGCAGTTCTTC
CDR3aa: CASSVTGTLYNEQFF
v_gene: TRBV5-8
j_gene: TRBJ2-1
d_gene: NA
abundance: NA

CDR3nt: TGTGCCAGCAGCTTAGAACAGATCTATAATTCACCCCTCCACTTT
CDR3aa: CASSLEQIYNSPLHF
v_gene: TRBV11-2
j_gene: TRBJ1-6
d_gene: NA
abundance: NA

CDR3nt: TGTGCCAGCAGCTTACGGACTGTTGGGGCTAATGAAAAACTGTTTTTT
CDR3aa: CASSLRTVGANEKLFF
v_gene: TRBV5-6
j_gene: TRBJ1-4
d_gene: NA
abundance: NA

CDR3nt: TGTGCCAGCAGTTTTGCAGGGGGCAAGGCTAGCGGGACTCAAGGCGCAGATACGCAGTATTTT
CDR3aa: CASSFAGGKASGTQGADTQYF
v_gene: TRBV27
j_gene: TRBJ2-3
d_gene: NA
abundance: NA

CDR3nt: TGTGCCAGTAGAAGTGGGCCGAATGAAAAACTGTTTTTT
CDR3aa: CASRSGPNEKLFF
v_gene: TRBV19
j_gene: TRBJ1-4
d_gene: NA
abundance: NA

CDR3nt: TGTGCCAGCAGTTTAGGGCCAGACAGGTCATACTTCTCTGGAAACACCATATATTTT
CDR3aa: CASSLGPDRSYFSGNTIYF
v_gene: TRBV28
j_gene: TRBJ1-3
d_gene: NA
abundance: NA

CDR3nt: TGCGCCAGCAGGACCGACACGAGCTCTGGAAACACCATATATTTT
CDR3aa: CASRTDTSSGNTIYF
v_gene: TRBV5-1
j_gene: TRBJ1-3
d_gene: NA
abundance: NA

CDR3nt: TGTGCCAGCAGTATCTTATTCGGGACTAGCGGTTACTACGAGCAGTACTTC
CDR3aa: CASSILFGTSGYYEQYF
v_gene: TRBV27
j_gene: TRBJ2-7
d_gene: TRBD2
abundance: NA

CDR3nt: TGTGCCAGCAGTGCGGAGAATCAGGGAGGACGAGGAGCTTTCTTT
CDR3aa: CASSAENQGGRGAFF
v_gene: TRBV2
j_gene: TRBJ1-1
d_gene: NA
abundance: NA

CDR3nt: TGTGCCAGCAACCGGGGAGGAACCTACGAGCAGTACTTC
CDR3aa: CASNRGGTYEQYF
v_gene: TRBV6-6
j_gene: TRBJ2-7
d_gene: NA
abundance: once

CDR3nt: TGTGCCAGCAGCTTAGATTCTGCAGGGATCAATGAGCAGTTCTTC
CDR3aa: CASSLDSAGINEQFF
v_gene: TRBV7-2
j_gene: TRBJ2-1
d_gene: NA
abundance: once

CDR3nt: TGCGCCAGCGGCGCCGGGGGGGCCGACTATGGCTACACCTTC
CDR3aa: CASGAGGADYGYTF
v_gene: TRBV4-1
j_gene: TRBJ1-2
d_gene: NA
abundance: NA

CDR3nt: TGCGCCAGCAGCGTGACTAGCGGGAGCCTCAATGAGCAGTTCTTC
CDR3aa: CASSVTSGSLNEQFF
v_gene: TRBV5-1
j_gene: TRBJ2-1
d_gene: TRBD2
abundance: NA

CDR3nt: TGTGCCAGCAGTGAATATACAGGCCCTAACTATGGCTACACCTTC
CDR3aa: CASSEYTGPNYGYTF
v_gene: TRBV25-1
j_gene: TRBJ1-2
d_gene: NA
abundance: NA

CDR3nt: NA
CDR3aa: CASSRVGAGARQETQYF
v_gene: TRBV21-1
j_gene: TRBJ2-5
d_gene: NA
abundance: few

CDR3nt: TGCGCCAGCAGCCCGTCAGGATCTGGGGCCAACGTCCTGACTTTC
CDR3aa: CASSPSGSGANVLTF
v_gene: TRBV5-1
j_gene: TRBJ2-6
d_gene: NA
abundance: NA

CDR3nt: TGCAGCGTTGAACAGGTAGAGACCCAGTACTTC
CDR3aa: CSVEQVETQYF
v_gene: TRBV29-1
j_gene: TRBJ2-5
d_gene: NA
abundance: NA

CDR3nt: TGTGCCACCAGCCCCCTAGCGGGAGTTTTTGGAAATGAGCAGTTCTTC
CDR3aa: CATSPLAGVFGNEQFF
v_gene: TRBV27
j_gene: TRBJ2-1
d_gene: TRBD2
abundance: NA

CDR3nt: TGTGCCACTACAACTGGCGGGACCGCGGAGACCCAGTACTTC
CDR3aa: CATTTGGTAETQYF
v_gene: TRBV10-3
j_gene: TRBJ2-5
d_gene: NA
abundance: NA

CDR3nt: TGTGCCAGCAGCCCGCAGGGAAACTCCTACGAGCAGTACTTC
CDR3aa: CASSPQGNSYEQYF
v_gene: TRBV16
j_gene: TRBJ2-7
d_gene: NA
abundance: NA

CDR3nt: TGTGCCAGCAGCTTGAGCGTGAGTAGCGGCGGGGATACGCAGTATTTT
CDR3aa: CASSLSVSSGGDTQYF
v_gene: TRBV5-4
j_gene: TRBJ2-3
d_gene: NA
abundance: NA

CDR3nt: TGCGCCAGCAGCCAGCGGGAGCCCGGGGAGCTGTTTTTT
CDR3aa: CASSQREPGELFF
v_gene: TRBV4-1
j_gene: TRBJ2-2
d_gene: TRBD2
abundance: NA

CDR3nt: TGTGCCAGCAGTGAACGACAGAACGTCTGCGGCTACACCTTC
CDR3aa: CASSERQNVCGYTF
v_gene: TRBV25-1
j_gene: TRBJ1-2
d_gene: NA
abundance: NA

CDR3nt: TGTGCCAGTAGACCTAAAACAGGGACGCTTGATACGCAGTATTTT
CDR3aa: CASRPKTGTLDTQYF
v_gene: TRBV19
j_gene: TRBJ2-3
d_gene: NA
abundance: once

CDR3nt: TGTGCCAGCAGTCCGACGGGACAGGGGAGCGATGAGCAGTTCTTC
CDR3aa: CASSPTGQGSDEQFF
v_gene: TRBV28
j_gene: TRBJ2-1
d_gene: TRBD1
abundance: NA

CDR3nt: TGTGCCAGCAGTTTCCAGGCTTATAGGGGGCGGGATGAAGCTTTCTTT
CDR3aa: CASSFQAYRGRDEAFF
v_gene: TRBV28
j_gene: TRBJ1-1
d_gene: TRBD1
abundance: NA

CDR3nt: TGTGCCAGCAGTCCTCGGGCCGGGAGTGGCTACACCTTC
CDR3aa: CASSPRAGSGYTF
v_gene: TRBV6-5
j_gene: TRBJ1-2
d_gene: NA
abundance: NA

CDR3nt: TGTGCCAGCAGCAAAATGGTAAAGGGGGCGGGGTTGAACACTGAAGCTTTCTTT
CDR3aa: CASSKMVKGAGLNTEAFF
v_gene: TRBV21-1
j_gene: TRBJ1-1
d_gene: NA
abundance: NA

CDR3nt: TGTGCCAGCAGCTTGGGGGGCGGGACTAGCGGGGTTAGGAATGAGCAGTTCTTC
CDR3aa: CASSLGGGTSGVRNEQFF
v_gene: TRBV5-4
j_gene: TRBJ2-1
d_gene: TRBD2
abundance: NA

CDR3nt: TGTGCCAGCAGTTACCCAACGACTAGCGGGAGTGAGACCCAGTACTTC
CDR3aa: CASSYPTTSGSETQYF
v_gene: TRBV6-2/TRBV6-3
j_gene: TRBJ2-5
d_gene: TRBD2
abundance: NA

CDR3nt: TGTGCCAGTAGTTTCCAGGGTGACATTCAGTACTTC
CDR3aa: CASSFQGDIQYF
v_gene: TRBV19
j_gene: TRBJ2-4
d_gene: NA
abundance: NA

CDR3nt: TGTGCCAGCAGTTTGTCACAGGGGGGGGCCAAAAACATTCAGTACTTC
CDR3aa: CASSLSQGGAKNIQYF
v_gene: TRBV27
j_gene: TRBJ2-4
d_gene: NA
abundance: NA

CDR3nt: TGTGCCAGCAGTGGGACAGGGGTGGGTGTTCATGGCTACACCTTC
CDR3aa: CASSGTGVGVHGYTF
v_gene: TRBV27
j_gene: TRBJ1-2
d_gene: TRBD1
abundance: NA

CDR3nt: TGTGCCAGCAGTTTAGTTACGGCAGGCTCCTTGGAAAAACTGTTTTTT
CDR3aa: CASSLVTAGSLEKLFF
v_gene: TRBV28
j_gene: TRBJ1-4
d_gene: NA
abundance: NA